This T cell receptor beta chain was recorded in a study of shared clonotypes between healthy human individuals. The CDR3 contains 10 residues. From germline, CDR1 is DFQATT and CDR2 SNEGSKA (reference sequence). The V end was cut by 5 bases, the J end by 10 bases, with 9 bases between. The data were produced by immunoSEQ multiplex PCR, yet TCRdb's version contains in-frame clones alone and is incomplete. The table shows about 2.4 million clones, with 90% to 95% occurring only once. Adult donors, all healthy and HIV-negative, had no recent acute infections or vaccinations. This TCR was sampled from a man younger than 35 in good health. Some clones in this sample may be carry-over from other donors' samples. This chain uses TRBV20-1 with TRBJ2-1; D perhaps matches TRBD2 (5 bases). The sequencing sample was made of naive CD4+ T cells from PBMCs. The subset denotes: CD45RA+ positively selected. CDR3 DNA sequence: TGCAGTGCTGCACGAGGGGAGCAGTTCTTC. It codes for CSAARGEQFF.